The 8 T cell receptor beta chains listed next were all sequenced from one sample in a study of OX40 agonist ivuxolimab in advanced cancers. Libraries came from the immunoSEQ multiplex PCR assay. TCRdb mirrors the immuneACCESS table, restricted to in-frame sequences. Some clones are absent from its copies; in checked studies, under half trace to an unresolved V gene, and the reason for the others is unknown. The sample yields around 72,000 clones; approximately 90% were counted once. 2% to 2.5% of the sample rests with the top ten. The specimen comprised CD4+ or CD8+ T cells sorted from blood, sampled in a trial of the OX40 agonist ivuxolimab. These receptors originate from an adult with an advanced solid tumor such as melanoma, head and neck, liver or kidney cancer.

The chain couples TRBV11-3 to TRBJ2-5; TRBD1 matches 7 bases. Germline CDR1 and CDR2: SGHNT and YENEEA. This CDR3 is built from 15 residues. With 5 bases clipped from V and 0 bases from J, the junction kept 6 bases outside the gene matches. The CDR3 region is CASSPMGQYQETQYF. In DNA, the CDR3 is TGTGCCAGCAGCCCAATGGGACAGTACCAAGAGACCCAGTACTTC.

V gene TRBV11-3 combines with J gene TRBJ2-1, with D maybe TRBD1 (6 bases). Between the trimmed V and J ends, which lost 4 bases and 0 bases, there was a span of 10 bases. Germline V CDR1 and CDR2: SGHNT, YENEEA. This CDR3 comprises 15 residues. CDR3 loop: CASSSDRLSYNEQFF. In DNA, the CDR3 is TGTGCCAGCAGCTCCGACAGGCTCTCCTACAATGAGCAGTTCTTC.

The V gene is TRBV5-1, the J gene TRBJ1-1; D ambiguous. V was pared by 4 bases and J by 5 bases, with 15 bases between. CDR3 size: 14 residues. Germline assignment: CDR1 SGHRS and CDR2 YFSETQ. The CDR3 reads CASSASTGRTEAFF. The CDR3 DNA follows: TGCGCCAGCAGCGCGTCGACGGGGAGGACTGAAGCTTTCTTT.

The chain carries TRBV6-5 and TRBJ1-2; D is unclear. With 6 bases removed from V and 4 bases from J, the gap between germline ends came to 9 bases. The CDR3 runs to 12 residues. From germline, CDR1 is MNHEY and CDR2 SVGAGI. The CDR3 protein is CASRLQSYGYTF. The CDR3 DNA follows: TGTGCCAGCAGACTACAGAGCTATGGCTACACCTTC.

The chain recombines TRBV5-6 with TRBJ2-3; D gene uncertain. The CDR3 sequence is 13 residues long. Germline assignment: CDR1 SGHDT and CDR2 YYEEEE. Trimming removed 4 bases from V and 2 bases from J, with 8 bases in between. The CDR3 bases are TGTGCCAGCAGCAAAAACCCCACAGATACGCAGTATTTT. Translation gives CASSKNPTDTQYF.

The CDR3 DNA follows: TGCGCCAGCAGCTTGGGACCGGTGGGGAACACTGAAGCTTTCTTT. Amino acids: CASSLGPVGNTEAFF. The chain has TRBV5-1 and TRBJ1-1; D not certain. The CDR3 sequence is 15 residues long. The V end lost 0 bases, the J end lost 1 base, and 10 bases lay between the germline ends. Germline V gives CDR1 SGHRS, CDR2 YFSETQ.

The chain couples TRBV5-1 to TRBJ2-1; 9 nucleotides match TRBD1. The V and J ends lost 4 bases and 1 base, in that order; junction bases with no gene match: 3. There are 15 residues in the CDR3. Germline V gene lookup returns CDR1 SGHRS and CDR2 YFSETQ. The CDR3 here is CASSVGQGSYNEQFF. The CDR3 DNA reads TGCGCCAGCAGCGTGGGACAGGGATCCTACAATGAGCAGTTCTTC.

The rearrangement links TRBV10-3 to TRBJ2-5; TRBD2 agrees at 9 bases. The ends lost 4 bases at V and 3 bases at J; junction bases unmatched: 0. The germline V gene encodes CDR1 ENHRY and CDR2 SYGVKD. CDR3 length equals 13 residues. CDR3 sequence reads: CAISGLAEETQYF. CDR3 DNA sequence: TGTGCCATCAGTGGACTAGCGGAAGAGACCCAGTACTTC.